This TCR beta chain was obtained from a study of blood T cell repertoires in COVID-19 (dated by TCRdb to the early 2020s). Concerning the study at large: Collaborator samples came from the United States, Italy and Spain and covered acute and convalescent phases of COVID-19. The repertoires were released in a freely available public database meant as a resource for research on the immune response to SARS-CoV-2. Where available, HLA class I and class II types were taken from metadata supplied by the sample provider and were not determined by assay-based typing. The samples were drawn from the first 160 participants of the ongoing ImmuneRACE study and from 950 to 1,500 subjects provided by 6 global collaborators. The dataset comprised deeply sampled blood TCRbeta repertoires from subjects exposed to, actively infected with, or recovered from COVID-19. The material from the prospective study consisted of cDNA or gDNA derived from T cells, B-cell-depleted T cells, or PBMCs. Sample metadata almost always included a de-identified subject ID, COVID-19 status, age in years and sex. General findings and caveats noted by the study authors: The amount of clinical and demographic metadata varied by source and participant and was provided uncurated.

Note on this clone: The target of this receptor is not known. No much larger clonotype is one base removed from it; base qualities were not supplied.

The immunoSEQ Assay, a bias-controlled multiplex PCR, was used to amplify TCRbeta CDR3 regions from genomic DNA. The study's processing was this. The number of nucleated cells in each sample was estimated by amplification of reference gene primers within the assay. To quantify the absolute abundance of each unique TCRbeta CDR3 rearrangement, sequence reads were collapsed and filtered. For each sample, productive Simpson clonality was calculated as the square root of Simpson's diversity index over productive rearrangements. TCRdb mirrors the immuneACCESS table, restricted to in-frame sequences. Some clones are absent from its copies; in checked studies, under half trace to an unresolved V gene, and the reason for the others is unknown. V and J calls and clone size follow that table, whereas D and trimming were derived from the DNA. The sample records some 200,000 clones, under 90% of which are singletons. The ten most abundant clones make up more than 4.5% of the sample.

Samples from volunteer blood donors who had recovered from COVID-19 were contributed by a second Seattle source. Whole blood was collected in K2EDTA tubes by collaborating institutions according to the institutions' own protocols. For TCRbeta analysis, collaborators shipped samples in one of three forms: frozen whole blood, isolated PBMCs, or DNA extracted from either of those sample types. V ends up 3 bases short and J 4 bases short, with an unmatched junction base count of 8. CDR1 and CDR2, looked up from the germline V gene, are SGHRS and YFSETQ. The CDR3, cysteine through phenylalanine, is 15 amino acids long. Left in the record is the CDR3 DNA by itself, 45 bases read in frame from the first base.

The chain uses TRBV5-1 and TRBJ2-3; 7 bases in between match TRBD1. This clonotype originated in a woman in her fifties or sixties who had recovered from COVID-19. The material sequenced was peripheral blood. The DNA is as follows: TGCGCCAGCAGCTCGCCAGGGGGTGGGGCAGATACGCAGTATTTT. It is translated as CASSSPGGGADTQYF.